This entry lists 23 T cell receptor beta chains sequenced from one sample in a study of cytomegalovirus exposure and HLA in healthy donors. This table comes from immunoSEQ multiplex PCR, and its TCRdb copy is limited to in-frame clones, with some not included. The table has 250,000 to 350,000 clones, roughly 89% seen once; the top ten hold around 0.8%. Sequences were obtained from PBMCs. These receptors all come from a woman aged 18 to 35 in good health and CMV-seronegative.

The chain links TRBV7-6 to TRBJ1-4; 7 bases match TRBD1. The germline V gene encodes CDR1 SGHVS and CDR2 FNYEAQ. J gave up 8 bases and V 5 bases, and 17 bases lay outside the gene matches. The CDR3 extends over 17 amino acids. The DNA for the CDR3 is TGTGCCAGCAGCATCCGCACAGGGGAGGCGATAGAGGAAAAACTGTTTTTT. As protein: CASSIRTGEAIEEKLFF. The whole variable domain, remainder taken from reference TRBV7-6 and TRBJ1-4, is GAGVSQSPRYKVTKRGQDVALRCDPISGHVSLYWYRQALGQGPEFLTYFNYEAQQDKSGLPNDRFSAERPEGSISTLTIQRTEQRDSAMYRCASSIRTGEAIEEKLFFGSGTQLSVL.

The V gene is TRBV6-5, the J gene TRBJ2-7; 7 positions match TRBD2. The CDR3 is made up of 15 amino acids. Per the germline V gene, CDR1 is MNHEY and CDR2 is SVGAGI. With V trimmed by 2 bases and J by 3 bases, 7 bases remained unmatched. The CDR3 DNA reads as TGTGCCAGCAGTTACAGAGGCGGGAGTAACTACGAGCAGTACTTC. Protein: CASSYRGGSNYEQYF.

The chain joins TRBV25-1 to TRBJ2-7; 10 nucleotides line up with TRBD1. This CDR3 is built from 15 residues. The germline V gene encodes CDR1 MGHDK and CDR2 SYGVNS. V gave up 6 bases and J gave up 1 base; unmatched junction bases: 6. CDR3 region: CASSSGQGGSYEQYF. CDR3 in DNA: TGTGCCAGCAGCTCCGGACAGGGGGGATCCTACGAGCAGTACTTC.

CDR3 nucleotide sequence: TGTGCCAGCAGTTACACGGACAGGGACTACGAGCAGTACTTC. Its translation: CASSYTDRDYEQYF. The chain is built from TRBV6-5 and TRBJ2-7; TRBD1 matches 8 bases. The CDR3 loop spans 14 amino acids. Losses at the gene ends were 2 bases for V and 3 bases for J; bases not matched to a gene: 3. CDR1 and CDR2 (germline): MNHEY, SVGAGI.

The chain is built from TRBV6-1 and TRBJ2-5; TRBD1 is a possible D gene (5 bases). Germline V gene lookup returns CDR1 MNHNS and CDR2 SASEGT. The CDR3 contains 16 residues. V lost 2 bases to trimming and J lost 5 bases, with 18 bases between them. The CDR3 DNA is TGTGCCAGCAGTGAATCGTCAGGGATGGGGTGGGAGACCCAGTACTTC. It codes for CASSESSGMGWETQYF.

This chain joins TRBV4-2 and TRBJ2-7, with 7 bases identical to TRBD2. Germline trimming cut 5 bases from V and 7 bases from J; bases unmatched to any gene: 5. CDR1 LGHNA and CDR2 YNFKEQ come from the germline V gene. The length of the CDR3 is 12 residues. The CDR3 nucleotides read TGTGCCAGCAGCACAGACGGGAGGGAGCAGTACTTC. Its translation: CASSTDGREQYF.

Only a few counts were recorded for this clone. The J gene is TRBJ2-5, the V gene TRBV5-4; 14 bases align to TRBD2. Trimming at V came to 4 bases and at J to 4 bases, leaving 3 bases not matched to a gene. The germline gives CDR1 SGHNT, CDR2 YYREEE (reference sequence). The CDR3 is 15 amino acids. CDR3 DNA sequence: TGTGCCAGCAGCAAGACTAGCGGGAGGGCAGAGACCCAGTACTTC. Translated, it gives CASSKTSGRAETQYF.

The chain links TRBV4-3 to TRBJ2-2; 10 bases are a match to TRBD2. The CDR3 contains 17 residues. The V gene's germline CDR1 is LGHNA and CDR2 YSLEER. V was clipped by 3 bases and J by 2 bases; unmatched bases: 6. CDR3 DNA sequence: TGCGCCAGCAGCCACCCTAGCGGGAGCCTAAACACCGGGGAGCTGTTTTTT. Translation gives CASSHPSGSLNTGELFF.

The chain couples TRBV6-6 to TRBJ2-5; 8 bases align to TRBD2. Germline loops: CDR1 MNHNY, CDR2 SVGAGI (reference sequence). V shed 0 bases, J shed 5 bases, and the junction held 8 bases outside the gene matches. The CDR3 totals 16 residues. CDR3 residues: CASSYSRSSGWETQYF. CDR3 nucleotide sequence: TGTGCCAGCAGTTACTCACGGTCTAGCGGGTGGGAGACCCAGTACTTC.

The V gene is TRBV6-6, the J gene TRBJ1-5; D not resolved. The CDR3 has 14 amino acids. The V end was cut by 3 bases, the J end by 5 bases, with 11 bases between. From germline, CDR1 is MNHNY and CDR2 SVGAGI (reference sequence). CDR3 nucleotide sequence: TGTGCCAGCAGTTATGGTGGACTCTATCAGCCCCAGCATTTT. Residues: CASSYGGLYQPQHF.

The V gene is TRBV7-2, the J gene TRBJ2-1, with 9 bases aligning to TRBD1. The V segment lost 2 bases and the J segment 5 bases; nucleotides outside the gene matches: 16. CDR3 length: 19 residues. Germline V lookup: CDR1 SGHTA, CDR2 FQGNSA. The CDR3 spells CASSLRVGQGLYGDNEQFF. For the CDR3, the DNA is TGTGCCAGCAGCTTAAGGGTGGGACAGGGACTGTATGGCGACAATGAGCAGTTCTTC. The full variable domain, rest sourced from reference TRBV7-2 and TRBJ2-1, is GAGVSQSPSNKVTEKGKDVELRCDPISGHTALYWYRQSLGQGLEFLIYFQGNSAPDKSGLPSDRFSAERTGGSVSTLTIQRTQQEDSAVYLCASSLRVGQGLYGDNEQFFGPGTRLTVL.

In this sample, this clone turned up a few times. The chain carries TRBV6-5 and TRBJ2-7, with 8 bases identical to TRBD2. The germline V gene encodes CDR1 MNHEY and CDR2 SVGAGI. J gave up 2 bases and V 2 bases, and 2 bases lay outside the gene matches. The CDR3 totals 14 residues. CDR3 nucleotide sequence: TGTGCCAGCAGTTACAAAGCGGGAGCCTACGAGCAGTACTTC. Protein product: CASSYKAGAYEQYF.

V usage is TRBV28 and J usage is TRBJ2-7; possible D gene TRBD1, 5 bases. Germline values: CDR1 MDHEN, CDR2 SYDVKM. Trimming took off 6 bases at V and 0 bases at J, with 21 bases between the two ends. This CDR3 contains 17 residues. CDR3 DNA sequence: TGTGCCAGCAGCTTACCCCAGGGCCCTCTCAGCTCCTACGAGCAGTACTTC. Translation gives CASSLPQGPLSSYEQYF.

The V and J genes are TRBV30 and TRBJ1-1; 7 bases match TRBD1. The CDR3 is made up of 14 amino acids. CDR1 is GTSNPN and CDR2 is SVGIG in the germline V gene (reference sequence). J was trimmed by 6 bases and V by 1 base; bases with no gene match: 8. The CDR3 is CAWSEWTGGSEAFF. Here the CDR3 DNA reads TGTGCCTGGAGTGAGTGGACAGGAGGATCTGAAGCTTTCTTT.

This clone was recorded a few times. The rearrangement links TRBV2 to TRBJ2-7; the D is unclear. V shed 2 bases and J shed 2 bases, with 4 bases lying between them. The length of the CDR3 is 12 residues. From germline, CDR1 is SNHLY and CDR2 FYNNEI. CDR3 nucleotides: TGTGCCAGCAGTGAATCCACCTACGAGCAGTACTTC. Amino acid sequence: CASSESTYEQYF. The whole variable domain, filled in from reference TRBV2 and TRBJ2-7, reads EPEVTQTPSHQVTQMGQEVILRCVPISNHLYFYWYRQILGQKVEFLVSFYNNEISEKSEIFDDQFSVERPDGSNFTLKIRSTKLEDSAMYFCASSESTYEQYFGPGTRLTVT.

The CDR3 bases are TGTGCCAGAAGCAAACACAGGGGGCCGAATCAGCCCCAGCATTTT. Encoded protein: CARSKHRGPNQPQHF. The rearrangement links TRBV5-3 to TRBJ1-5, with 9 nucleotides matching TRBD1. TRBV5-3 is an ORF, with its function uncertain. The trim removed 4 bases at V and 4 bases at J, leaving 6 bases unmatched. The CDR3 spans 15 residues.

The chain has TRBV5-6 and TRBJ2-1; 7 bases agree with TRBD1. The germline CDR1 and CDR2 sequences are SGHDT and YYEEEE. The CDR3 covers 17 residues. With 5 bases clipped from V and 2 bases from J, the junction kept 13 bases outside the gene matches. CDR3: CASSRDRATLTYNEQFF. DNA for the CDR3: TGTGCCAGCAGTAGGGACAGAGCCACGCTCACCTACAATGAGCAGTTCTTC.

V gene TRBV7-9 combines with J gene TRBJ2-3; tentative D call: TRBD2 (6 bases). Germline CDR1 reads SEHNR; CDR2 reads FQNEAQ (reference sequence). There are 14 residues in the CDR3. Trimming left V 2 bases short and J 5 bases short, with 11 bases between. The CDR3 DNA is TGTGCCAGCAGCTTAACGGGAGAAGGAGATACGCAGTATTTT. Amino acids: CASSLTGEGDTQYF.

The chain uses TRBV5-1 and TRBJ2-2, with TRBD1 identical over 7 bases. The CDR3 is made up of 16 amino acids. Germline loops: CDR1 SGHRS, CDR2 YFSETQ. V gave up 0 bases and J gave up 5 bases; unmatched junction bases: 7. This CDR3 reads CASSLADRLRTGELFF. The DNA of the CDR3 is TGCGCCAGCAGCTTGGCGGACAGGTTACGTACCGGGGAGCTGTTTTTT.

The genes are TRBV28 and TRBJ2-7; 7 bases fit TRBD1. The trim removed 5 bases at V and 6 bases at J, leaving 19 bases unmatched. In germline, CDR1 is MDHEN, CDR2 SYDVKM. CDR3 size: 17 residues. The CDR3 protein is CASSPHPFATGVREQYF. The CDR3, as DNA: TGTGCCAGCAGTCCCCATCCCTTTGCAACAGGGGTTCGCGAGCAGTACTTC.

This clone was seen only once. The rearrangement links TRBV18 to TRBJ2-2; TRBD1 might be the D (5 bases). This CDR3 contains 18 residues. V lost 3 bases and J 3 bases, leaving 20 bases between the germline ends. Looked up from germline, CDR1 is KGHSH and CDR2 is LQKENI. The CDR3 loop is CASSPKAQGFGDTGELFF. The CDR3 DNA sequence: TGTGCCAGCTCACCGAAAGCGCAGGGTTTCGGAGACACCGGGGAGCTGTTTTTT.

The chain is built from TRBV27 and TRBJ1-1; TRBD1 matches 8 bases. The trim removed 8 bases at V and 2 bases at J, leaving 4 bases unmatched. CDR1 and CDR2 (germline): MNHEY, SMNVEV (reference sequence). The CDR3 loop spans 13 amino acids. The CDR3 bases are TGTGCCAGCTGGACAGGGTTTAACACTGAAGCTTTCTTT. Protein: CASWTGFNTEAFF.

The chain has TRBV7-9 and TRBJ1-2; TRBD1 might be the D (6 bases). V lost 5 bases and J 9 bases, leaving 10 bases between the germline ends. The CDR3 extends over 11 amino acids. Germline CDR1 reads SEHNR; CDR2 reads FQNEAQ (reference sequence). The CDR3 here is CASSRGHSYTF. The CDR3 DNA is TGTGCCAGCAGCCGGGGACATAGCTACACCTTC.